This T cell receptor beta chain originates from a study of beta chain features in type 1 diabetes. Study-wide context: Cells sorted and examined across all samples totaled more than 95,000,000. Broader study findings: When Type 1 diabetes patients were examined, their TCRB CDR3s proved moderately but significantly shorter in all four CD4+ subsets.

About this clone itself: The antigen remains unidentified.

The CDR3 runs to 13 residues. Germline CDR1 GTSNPN, CDR2 SVGIG (reference sequence). Trimming removed 4 bases from V and 6 bases from J, with 12 bases in between. Markers CD45RO/CCR7/CD25/CD127/CD95/CD27 served to sort CD4+ naive, central memory, regulatory and stem cell-like memory cells. The study reverse transcribed the entire isolated RNA, so it sequenced expressed TCRB transcripts. TCRdb keeps only in-frame clones here, not all; method: immunoSEQ multiplex PCR. The sample consists of over 100,000 clones, almost 40% of them appearing once. The sample taken for sequencing was stem cell memory CD4+ T cells from blood. This clonotype was sampled from a woman between 18 and 29 years old in good health. V and J are TRBV30 and TRBJ1-4, with D maybe TRBD1 (5 bases). CDR3 in amino acids: CAWIDRLDEKLFF. Written as DNA, the CDR3 is TGTGCCTGGATTGACAGACTTGATGAAAAACTGTTTTTT. Full variable domain (missing parts from reference TRBV30 and TRBJ1-4): SQTIHQWPATLVQPVGSPLSLECTVEGTSNPNLYWYRQAAGRGLQLLFYSVGIGQISSEVPQNLSASRPQDRQFILSSKKLLLSDSGFYLCAWIDRLDEKLFFGSGTQLSVL.